The following is a T cell receptor beta chain sequence with its context. The data belong to a study of blood T cell repertoires in COVID-19. In the study overall: Researchers got acute and convalescent COVID-19 samples from the United States, Italy and Spain. From T cells, B-cell-depleted T cells, or PBMCs came the material, which was cDNA or gDNA.

Participants were aged about 18 to 89 years from 20 to 30 US areas. Recovered participants had two consecutive negative NP/OP PCR tests, healthcare professional clearance, or symptom resolution. The ends were cut back, 5 bases at V and 8 bases at J, with 15 bases in the middle. Looked up from germline, CDR1 is MGHDK and CDR2 is SYGVNS. The CDR3 has 14 residues. The protocol was immunoSEQ multiplex PCR, while the TCRdb copy is restricted to in-frame clones and leaves out a portion. The sample yields 330,000 or so clones, 87% seen once. The sequencing sample was made of PBMCs or T cells enriched from blood (not recorded which). The TCR comes from a woman aged 30 to 39 who had recovered from COVID-19. The chain is built from TRBV25-1 and TRBJ1-4, with D hard to call. The CDR3 protein is CASSQASQGEKLFF. CDR3 nucleotide sequence: TGTGCCAGCAGTCAGGCATCCCAAGGAGAAAAACTGTTTTTT.